This is a list of T cell receptor beta chains from one sample in a study of blood T cells in healthy people across ages. TCRdb used MiXCR to reprocess the 5' RACE reads, holding one entry per CDR3 protein. The repertoire includes approximately 800,000 distinct CDR3 sequences, over 45% of them detected once, and 20% to 25% sits in the top ten. The material sequenced was blood. All receptors derive from a man aged 25-45 years in good health. The CDR3 runs from the conserved cysteine through the conserved F or W. The D gene is left open where the match is weak. Only some rows state a clone size, as once, few, many or a class for expanded clones.

D	size	V	J	CDR3	DNA
NA	many	TRBV7-9	TRBJ2-1	CASSSSPSYNEQFF	TGTGCCAGCAGCTCCTCCCCCTCCTACAATGAGCAGTTCTTC
NA	NA	TRBV12-3/TRBV12-4	TRBJ1-2	CASSVLGSYGYTF	TGTGCCAGCAGTGTATTGGGAAGCTATGGCTACACCTTC
TRBD2	NA	TRBV2	TRBJ2-3	CASSEAPSGSGTDTQYF	TGTGCCAGCAGTGAAGCACCCAGCGGGAGTGGCACAGATACGCAGTATTTT
NA	NA	TRBV7-2	TRBJ2-7	CASSKKTGNEQYF	TGTGCCAGCAGCAAAAAAACGGGTAACGAGCAGTACTTC
NA	few	TRBV12-3/TRBV12-4	TRBJ1-6	CASSLGGYDSPLHF	TGTGCCAGCTCCCTAGGGGGTTATGATTCACCCCTCCACTTT
NA	NA	TRBV15	TRBJ2-1	CATSRPNSYNEQFF	TGTGCCACTTCGCGCCCAAACAGTTACAATGAGCAGTTCTTC
TRBD1	few	TRBV4-2	TRBJ1-1	CASSPGQDEAFF	TGTGCCAGCAGTCCCGGACAGGATGAAGCTTTCTTT
NA	NA	TRBV3-1	TRBJ2-4	CASSQALDVGSIQYF	TGTGCCAGCAGCCAAGCTTTGGATGTCGGTTCCATTCAGTACTTC
NA	NA	TRBV28	TRBJ1-2	CASSLVAGNLYGYTF	TGTGCCAGCAGTTTGGTGGCAGGGAACCTCTATGGCTACACCTTC
TRBD1	NA	TRBV29-1	TRBJ1-5	CSGRTGDQPQHF	TGCAGCGGTAGAACAGGGGATCAGCCCCAGCATTTT
NA	few	TRBV7-9	TRBJ2-1	CASTLFPRDSYNEQFF	TGTGCCAGCACCCTTTTCCCGCGGGACTCCTACAATGAGCAGTTCTTC
TRBD1	NA	TRBV2	TRBJ1-2	CASRAGTGSNGYTF	TGTGCCAGCAGGGCCGGGACAGGAAGCAATGGCTACACCTTC
NA	NA	TRBV4-1	TRBJ2-5	CASSQDGGTETQYF	TGCGCCAGCAGCCAAGATGGGGGGACGGAGACCCAGTACTTC
TRBD1	NA	TRBV7-2	TRBJ1-4	CASSLETGDEKLFF	TGTGCCAGCAGCTTAGAAACAGGGGATGAAAAACTGTTTTTT
NA	few	TRBV6-5	TRBJ1-2	CASSYQGEYGYTF	TGTGCCAGCAGTTACCAGGGCGAGTATGGCTACACCTTC
NA	NA	TRBV7-2	TRBJ2-3	CASSPQSGKSTDTQYF	TGTGCCAGCAGCCCACAAAGCGGCAAAAGCACAGATACGCAGTATTTT
NA	NA	TRBV12-3/TRBV12-4	TRBJ2-3	CASSPRRGISDTQYF	TGTGCCAGCAGTCCCCGCCGGGGGATATCAGATACGCAGTATTTT
TRBD1	NA	TRBV29-1	TRBJ1-1	CSVDGFEDRMNTEAFF	TGCAGCGTTGATGGCTTTGAGGACAGGATGAACACTGAAGCTTTCTTT
NA	NA	TRBV15	TRBJ2-1	CATSTGRGTYNEQFF	TGTGCCACCAGCACAGGGCGGGGAACCTACAATGAGCAGTTCTTC
NA	NA	TRBV7-2	TRBJ2-3	CASSTDGGTDTQYF	TGTGCCAGCAGCACCGACGGGGGCACAGATACGCAGTATTTT
NA	NA	TRBV12-3/TRBV12-4	TRBJ2-6	CASRPDSVRGGQSSGANVLTF	TGTGCCAGCAGGCCCGATTCAGTTCGCGGGGGCCAGAGCTCTGGGGCCAACGTCCTGACTTTC
TRBD2	few	TRBV6-1	TRBJ2-1	CASRSSGGNEQFF	TGTGCCAGCAGGAGTAGCGGGGGTAATGAGCAGTTCTTC
NA	NA	TRBV6-2/TRBV6-3	TRBJ2-7	CASGSADSYEQYF	TGTGCCAGCGGTTCGGCAGACTCCTACGAGCAGTACTTC
TRBD1	NA	TRBV20-1	TRBJ1-4	CSALTGIEKLFF	TGCAGTGCCCTGACAGGGATTGAAAAACTGTTTTTT
NA	few	TRBV20-1	TRBJ2-3	CSARAGGLRTDTQYF	TGCAGTGCTAGAGCTGGGGGGCTGAGGACAGATACGCAGTATTTT
NA	NA	TRBV20-1	TRBJ2-7	CSARDRRVQGRISEQYF	TGCAGTGCTAGAGATAGAAGGGTTCAGGGAAGGATTTCCGAGCAGTACTTC
TRBD2	NA	TRBV15	TRBJ2-7	CATSRGLAGDNEQYF	TGTGCCACCAGCAGAGGACTAGCGGGGGACAATGAGCAGTACTTC
TRBD2	NA	TRBV12-5	TRBJ2-3	CASGFVLAGGPDTQYF	TGTGCTAGTGGTTTCGTCCTAGCGGGGGGTCCAGATACGCAGTATTTT